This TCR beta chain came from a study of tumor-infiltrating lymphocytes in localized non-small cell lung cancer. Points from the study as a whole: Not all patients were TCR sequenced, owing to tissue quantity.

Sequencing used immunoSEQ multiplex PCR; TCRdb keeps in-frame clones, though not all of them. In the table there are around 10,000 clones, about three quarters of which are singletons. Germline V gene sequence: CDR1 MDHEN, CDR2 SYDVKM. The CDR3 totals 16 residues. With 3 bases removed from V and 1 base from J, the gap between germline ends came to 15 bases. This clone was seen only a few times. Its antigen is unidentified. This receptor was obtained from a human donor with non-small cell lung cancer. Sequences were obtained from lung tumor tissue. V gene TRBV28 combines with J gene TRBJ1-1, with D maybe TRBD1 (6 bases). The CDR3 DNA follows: TGTGCCAGCAGTTTTAATTTAAGGGGGTGGAACACTGAAGCTTTCTTT. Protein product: CASSFNLRGWNTEAFF.